This T cell receptor beta chain comes out of a study of shared clonotypes between healthy human individuals. The V end lost 2 bases, the J end lost 2 bases, and 12 bases lay between the germline ends. Looked up from germline, CDR1 is PRHDT and CDR2 is FYEKMQ (reference sequence). There are 15 residues in the CDR3. Over several immunoSEQ plates, each subset's genomic DNA was distributed in even portions. The DNA input per sorted-subset replicate PCR was roughly 0.2 ug, corresponding to 28,000 or so T cell genomes. Sequencing used immunoSEQ multiplex PCR; TCRdb keeps in-frame clones, though not all of them. The data hold about 1 million clones, with around four fifths observed a single time. Only one count was recorded for this clone. The investigators split CD4+ cells into a CD45RA+ naive subset and a CD45RA-negative memory subset.

This sequence joins TRBV13 and TRBJ1-2; D is undetermined. This clonotype originated in a man aged 18 to 29 in good health. The sequenced sample consisted of memory CD4+ T cells sorted from blood. Subset noted: CD45RA-negative fraction. The CDR3 is CASSLITLGNYGYTF. Here the CDR3 DNA reads TGTGCCAGCAGCTTAATTACATTGGGGAACTATGGCTACACCTTC.